This TCR beta chain was identified during a study of molecular identifiers for immune sequencing clone quantification. The germline V gene has CDR1 MNHEY and CDR2 SMNVEV (reference sequence). CDR3 size: 13 residues. About this clonotype itself: This may come from a read error, since a much larger clone is one base off.

The use of previously described methods and listed TCR primers produced the bulk TCR libraries. MiXCR was run by TCRdb on the PCR reads, yielding one entry per CDR3 protein. The data show more than 70,000 distinct CDR3 sequences, over 20% seen once. The chain links TRBV27 to TRBJ2-3, with a weak D call TRBD2 (7 bases). The receptor was isolated from a human donor in good health. Some libraries in this study had Jurkat cell RNA spiked in. The sequencing input was naive CD8+ T cells from blood, with Jurkat cell RNA spiked in. Described subset: FACS-sorted CD8+CD4-CCR7+CD45RA+ naive T cells. DNA of the CDR3: TGTGCCAGCAGTTACGGGGGGCCGGATACGCAGTGTTTT. Its translation is CASSYGGPDTQCF.